This paragraph covers one T cell receptor beta chain sequence. Its antigen is not known. The CDR3 sequence is 15 residues long. Trimming at V came to 2 bases and at J to 2 bases, leaving 1 base not matched to a gene. Per the germline V gene, CDR1 is SGHRS and CDR2 is YFSETQ. This sample is part of a study of cytomegalovirus exposure and HLA in healthy donors. Study-wide findings and caveats: 16,951 TCR beta sequences were associated with HLA alleles at 0.05 false discovery rate in a later analysis. Being indistinguishable, some V segments were excluded, TRBV6-2 and TRBV6-3 among them. Researchers catalogued approximately 160 TCR beta chains as cytomegalovirus-associated.

Samples came from healthy bone marrow donors. PCR employed 60 Vbeta and 13 Jbeta primers. TCRdb keeps only in-frame clones here, not all; method: immunoSEQ multiplex PCR. Altogether some 140,000 clones are present, approximately 80% being singletons, with the ten largest covering about 5.6%. Sample: PBMCs. V gene TRBV5-1 combines with J gene TRBJ2-1; 10 bases agree with TRBD1. The TCR comes from a woman aged 40 to 55 in good health and CMV-seropositive. This CDR3 reads CASSLDRGPYNEQFF. CDR3 nucleotide sequence: TGCGCCAGCAGCTTAGACAGGGGGCCCTACAATGAGCAGTTCTTC.